This TCR beta chain comes out of a study of T-cell memory formation after mild COVID-19. Looking at the study overall: Clusters of TCRs were largely donor specific. Study results and limitations: Later expanders leaned toward CD4+, whereas clones contracting from day 15 to 85 were balanced CD4/CD8. Some clones that responded were present in memory (sampled pre-infection), which suggests cross-reactive memory joined.

This clonotype appeared a few times. Its antigen is unidentified. Germline V gene lookup returns CDR1 MNHEY and CDR2 SVGAGI. Between the trimmed V and J ends, which lost 6 bases and 1 base, there was a span of 7 bases. The CDR3 consists of 14 residues. TCRalpha and TCRbeta libraries used 5'RACE with constant-segment primers and UMIs. Using its own MiXCR run on the 5' RACE reads, TCRdb lists one record per CDR3 protein. The sample includes about 290,000 distinct CDR3 sequences, about 15% seen only once; the top ten take around a fifth. The genes are TRBV6-5 and TRBJ2-6; D perhaps matches TRBD1 (5 bases). The receptor comes from a man between 18 and 35 years old who had mild COVID-19 (a few samples of this study predate the infection). Cell type and time point are not known. The specimen sequenced was PBMCs or a T cell subset sorted from them (not recorded which). Here the CDR3 DNA reads TGTGCCAGCAGACAGGTTTCTGGGGCCAACGTCCTGACTTTC. Translation: CASRQVSGANVLTF.